Many counts were recorded for the clone carrying this TCR beta chain. This sample was taken from a study of human T cells and chemical hapten exposure. The CDR3 covers 15 residues. Trimming pared 4 bases from V and 2 bases from J, leaving 15 bases between. Germline lookup yields CDR1 LGHNA and CDR2 YSLEER. One entry per CDR3 protein, called by TCRdb with MiXCR from the RACE reads. The sample records more than 100,000 distinct CDR3 sequences, 10% to 12% being singletons. The time point here: patch test 3, about 24 weeks after DPC sensitization. Documented treatment: therapeutic diphenylcyclopropenone sensitization with weekly scalp DPC.

The source was whole blood, collected in connection with sensitization to the hapten diphenylcyclopropenone (DPC). The V gene is TRBV4-3, the J gene TRBJ2-7; D ambiguous. The receptor comes from a woman aged 50 to 60 with alopecia areata. Some clones in this sample may be carry-over from other donors' samples. The DNA of the CDR3 is TGCGCCAGCAGCCCTTCCTCGGCGGATGCCTACGAGCAGTACTTC. It codes for CASSPSSADAYEQYF.